This T cell receptor beta chain was recovered during a study of blood T cell repertoires in COVID-19. The wider study: Researchers got acute and convalescent COVID-19 samples from the United States, Italy and Spain. The analysed material was cDNA or gDNA that came from T cells, B-cell-depleted T cells, or PBMCs.

Per the authors' pipeline: Researchers report that nucleated cell counts were estimated from reference gene primer amplification. The method was immunoSEQ multiplex PCR; TCRdb's version includes in-frame clones alone and lacks a portion of them. Clone size and V and J calls were adopted from that table, with D and trimming inferred from the DNA. The data show 150,000 or so clones, more than 70% seen once. Turning to this clone: Distinct nucleotide sequences in the sample also encode this CDR3.

The CDR3 spans 14 residues. Per the germline V gene, CDR1 is MNHEY and CDR2 is SVGAGI. V lost 7 bases and J lost 0, with 10 bases in between. The specimen was peripheral blood. The rearrangement joins TRBV6-5 to TRBJ2-1, with D possibly being TRBD2 (6 bases). The receptor comes from a man between 18 and 29 years old with active or convalescent COVID-19. The CDR3 DNA follows: TGTGCCAGCAACGGGGGTAGCTCCTACAATGAGCAGTTCTTC. Protein product: CASNGGSSYNEQFF.